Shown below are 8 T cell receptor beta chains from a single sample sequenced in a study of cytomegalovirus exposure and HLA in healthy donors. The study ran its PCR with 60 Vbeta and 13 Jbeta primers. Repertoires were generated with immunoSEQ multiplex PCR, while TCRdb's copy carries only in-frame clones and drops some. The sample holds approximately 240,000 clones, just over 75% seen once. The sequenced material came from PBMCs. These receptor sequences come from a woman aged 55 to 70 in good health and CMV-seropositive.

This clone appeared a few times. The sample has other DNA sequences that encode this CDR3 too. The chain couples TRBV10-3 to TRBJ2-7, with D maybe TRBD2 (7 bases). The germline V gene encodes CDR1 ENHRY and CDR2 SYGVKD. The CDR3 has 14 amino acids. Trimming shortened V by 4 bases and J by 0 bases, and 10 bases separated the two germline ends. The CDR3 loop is CAISGGGSSYEQYF. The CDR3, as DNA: TGTGCCATCAGTGGGGGGGGCAGCTCCTACGAGCAGTACTTC.

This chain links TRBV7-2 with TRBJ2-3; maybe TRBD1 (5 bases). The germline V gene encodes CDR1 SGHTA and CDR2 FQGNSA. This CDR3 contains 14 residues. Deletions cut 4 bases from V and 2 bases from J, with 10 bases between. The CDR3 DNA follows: TGTGCCAGCAGCTCGTGGGGCGTCACAGATACGCAGTATTTT. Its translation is CASSSWGVTDTQYF. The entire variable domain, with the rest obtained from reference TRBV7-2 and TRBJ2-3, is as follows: GAGVSQSPSNKVTEKGKDVELRCDPISGHTALYWYRQSLGQGLEFLIYFQGNSAPDKSGLPSDRFSAERTGGSVSTLTIQRTQQEDSAVYLCASSSWGVTDTQYFGPGTRLTVL.

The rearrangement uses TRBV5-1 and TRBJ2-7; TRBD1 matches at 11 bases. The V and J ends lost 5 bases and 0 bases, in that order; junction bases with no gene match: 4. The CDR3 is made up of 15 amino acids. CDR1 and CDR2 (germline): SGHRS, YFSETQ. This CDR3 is CASRFGTGGSYEQYF. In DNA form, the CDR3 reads TGCGCCAGCAGATTCGGGACAGGGGGCTCCTACGAGCAGTACTTC.

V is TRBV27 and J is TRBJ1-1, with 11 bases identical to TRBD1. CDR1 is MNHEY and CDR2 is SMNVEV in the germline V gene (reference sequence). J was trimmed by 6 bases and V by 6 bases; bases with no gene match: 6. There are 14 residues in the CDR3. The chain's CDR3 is CASSPQGQGAEAFF. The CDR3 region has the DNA TGTGCCAGCAGCCCTCAGGGACAGGGGGCTGAAGCTTTCTTT.

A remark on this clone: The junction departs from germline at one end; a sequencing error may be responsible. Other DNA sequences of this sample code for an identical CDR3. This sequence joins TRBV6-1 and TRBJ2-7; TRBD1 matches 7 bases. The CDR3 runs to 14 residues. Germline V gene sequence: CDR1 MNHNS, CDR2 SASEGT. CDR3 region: CASSERQGPLEQYF. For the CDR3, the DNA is TGTGCCAGTAGTGAGAGACAGGGCCCTCTCGAGCAGTACTTC.

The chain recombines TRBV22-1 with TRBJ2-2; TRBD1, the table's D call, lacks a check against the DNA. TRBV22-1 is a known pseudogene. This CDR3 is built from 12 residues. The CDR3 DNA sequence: TGCCCGGGGGGGCCCCACACCGGGGAGCTGTTTTTT. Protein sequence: CPGGPHTGELFF.

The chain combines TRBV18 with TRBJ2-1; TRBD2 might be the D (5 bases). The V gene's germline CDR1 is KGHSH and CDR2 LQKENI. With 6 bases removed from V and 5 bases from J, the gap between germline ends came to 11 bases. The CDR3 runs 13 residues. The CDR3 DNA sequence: TGTGCCAGCTCCCTACCGGGGAACAATGAGCAGTTCTTC. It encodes CASSLPGNNEQFF.

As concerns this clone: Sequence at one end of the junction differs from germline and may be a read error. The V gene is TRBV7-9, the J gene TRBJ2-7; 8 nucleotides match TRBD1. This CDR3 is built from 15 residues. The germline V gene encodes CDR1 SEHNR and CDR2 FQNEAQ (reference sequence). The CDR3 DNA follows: TGTTCCAGCAGCTCGGGGACAGGCCGCTCCTACGAGCAGTACTTC. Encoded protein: CSSSSGTGRSYEQYF. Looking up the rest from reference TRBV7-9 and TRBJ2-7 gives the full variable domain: DTGVSQNPRHKITKRGQNVTFRCDPISEHNRLYWYRQTLGQGPEFLTYFQNEAQLEKSRLLSDRFSAERPKGSFSTLEIQRTEQGDSAMYLCSSSSGTGRSYEQYFGPGTRLTVT.